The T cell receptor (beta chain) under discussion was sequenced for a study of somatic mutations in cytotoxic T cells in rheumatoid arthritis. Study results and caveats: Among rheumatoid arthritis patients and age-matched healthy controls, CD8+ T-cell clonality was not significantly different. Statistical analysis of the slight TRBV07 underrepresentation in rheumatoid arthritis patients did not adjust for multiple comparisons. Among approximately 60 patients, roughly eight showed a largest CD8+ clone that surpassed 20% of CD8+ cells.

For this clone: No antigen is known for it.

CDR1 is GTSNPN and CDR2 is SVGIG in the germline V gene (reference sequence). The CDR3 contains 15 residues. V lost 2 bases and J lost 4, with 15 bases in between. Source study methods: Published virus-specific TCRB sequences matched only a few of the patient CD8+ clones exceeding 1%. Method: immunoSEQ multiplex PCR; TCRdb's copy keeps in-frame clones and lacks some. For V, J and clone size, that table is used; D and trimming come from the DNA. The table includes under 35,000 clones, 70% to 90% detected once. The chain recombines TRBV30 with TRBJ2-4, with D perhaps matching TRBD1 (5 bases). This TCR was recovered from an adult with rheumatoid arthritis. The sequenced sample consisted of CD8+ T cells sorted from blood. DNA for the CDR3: TGTGCCTGGAGTCTAGGGCAGGGTGAGAAAAACATTCAGTACTTC. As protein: CAWSLGQGEKNIQYF.